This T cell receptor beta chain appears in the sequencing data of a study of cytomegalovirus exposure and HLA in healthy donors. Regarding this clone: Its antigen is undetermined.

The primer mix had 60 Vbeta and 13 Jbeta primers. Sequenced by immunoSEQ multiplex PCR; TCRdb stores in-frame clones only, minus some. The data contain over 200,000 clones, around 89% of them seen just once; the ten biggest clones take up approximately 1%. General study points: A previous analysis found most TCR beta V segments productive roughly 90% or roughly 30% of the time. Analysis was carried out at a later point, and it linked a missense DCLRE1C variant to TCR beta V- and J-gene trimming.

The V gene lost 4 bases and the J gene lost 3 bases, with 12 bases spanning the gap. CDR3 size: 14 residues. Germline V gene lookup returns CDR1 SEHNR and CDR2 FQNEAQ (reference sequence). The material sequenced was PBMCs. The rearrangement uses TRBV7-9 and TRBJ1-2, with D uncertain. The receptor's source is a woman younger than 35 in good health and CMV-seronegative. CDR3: CASSSRSRYYGYTF. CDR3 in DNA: TGTGCCAGCAGCTCGCGGTCAAGGTACTATGGCTACACCTTC. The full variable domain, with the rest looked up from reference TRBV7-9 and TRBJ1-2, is DTGVSQNPRHKITKRGQNVTFRCDPISEHNRLYWYRQTLGQGPEFLTYFQNEAQLEKSRLLSDRFSAERPKGSFSTLEIQRTEQGDSAMYLCASSSRSRYYGYTFGSGTRLTVV.